One and the same sample provided the 9 T cell receptor beta chains below, sequenced in a study of blood T cell repertoires in COVID-19. The data were produced by immunoSEQ multiplex PCR, yet TCRdb's version contains in-frame clones alone and is incomplete. The sample includes roughly 91,000 clones, roughly 86% of them seen just once. The specimen was peripheral blood. All receptors come from a woman of 80 years or more with acute or convalescent COVID-19.

The CDR3, as DNA: TGTGCCAGCAGCGTGGGGACAGGGGGCGAAGGGATCTATGGCTACACCTTC. Translated, it gives CASSVGTGGEGIYGYTF. The rearrangement joins TRBV9 to TRBJ1-2; 12 positions match TRBD1. The germline CDR1 and CDR2 sequences are SGDLS and YYNGEE. The CDR3 sequence is 17 residues long. The V and J ends lost 2 bases and 4 bases, in that order; junction bases with no gene match: 9.

The rearrangement uses TRBV11-1 and TRBJ1-2; the D is unclear. The V end lost 5 bases, the J end lost 6 bases, and 16 bases lay between the germline ends. In germline, CDR1 is SGHAT, CDR2 FQDESV (reference sequence). The CDR3 length is 14 residues. CDR3 protein: CASSPPNQNDGYTF. Here the CDR3 DNA reads TGTGCCAGCAGCCCCCCCAATCAGAATGATGGCTACACCTTC.

The chain has TRBV27 and TRBJ1-6, with 7 bases matching TRBD1. This CDR3 contains 15 residues. V lost 5 bases, J lost 6 bases, and 7 bases stayed unmatched. Germline V gene data show CDR1 as MNHEY and CDR2 as SMNVEV (reference sequence). The CDR3 DNA follows: TGTGCCAGCAGTATCTCAGGGGACAGTAATTCACCCCTCCACTTT. Translating it yields CASSISGDSNSPLHF.

The chain employs TRBV5-1 and TRBJ2-3; D is perhaps TRBD2 (6 bases). The germline V and J ends were trimmed by 1 base and 2 bases, with 17 bases remaining between them. The CDR3 length is 17 residues. Germline loops: CDR1 SGHRS, CDR2 YFSETQ. CDR3 amino acids: CASSLSGPGRFTDTQYF. The CDR3 coding sequence is TGCGCCAGCAGCTTGAGCGGGCCGGGACGCTTCACAGATACGCAGTATTTT.

V is TRBV11-2 and J is TRBJ1-1; D remains unclear. Germline V gene data show CDR1 as SGHAT and CDR2 as FQNNGV. The V end was cut by 2 bases, the J end by 1 base, with 8 bases between. The CDR3 spans 14 residues. The CDR3 reads CASSLSGPNTEAFF. Written as DNA, the CDR3 is TGTGCCAGCAGCTTAAGTGGGCCGAACACTGAAGCTTTCTTT.

This clone was picked up one time. The chain combines TRBV28 with TRBJ2-5; D is perhaps TRBD1 (6 bases). V gave up 5 bases and J gave up 4 bases, with 17 bases separating them. Germline CDR1 MDHEN, CDR2 SYDVKM. The CDR3 totals 15 residues. CDR3 residues: CASSTPDRFGETQYF. The CDR3 DNA sequence: TGTGCCAGCAGTACCCCCGACAGGTTCGGAGAGACCCAGTACTTC.

Here the CDR3 DNA reads TGCGCCAGCAGCACAGGGGGGGAGGATCCTGGAAACACCATATATTTT. Translated, it gives CASSTGGEDPGNTIYF. This rearrangement joins TRBV5-1 to TRBJ1-3; 8 nucleotides line up with TRBD1. The CDR3 has 16 residues. V gave up 4 bases and J gave up 2 bases; unmatched junction bases: 8. Looked up from germline, CDR1 is SGHRS and CDR2 is YFSETQ.

This rearrangement joins TRBV3-1 (or the pseudogene TRBV3-2) to TRBJ2-1, with 8 bases lining up with TRBD2. Trimming cost V 0 bases and J 1 base; bases outside gene matches: 2. CDR1 is LGHDT, CDR2 YNNKEL, per germline (reference sequence). The CDR3 extends over 16 amino acids. The CDR3 protein is CASSQDTSGSYNEQFF. Written as DNA, the CDR3 is TGTGCCAGCAGCCAAGATACTAGCGGTTCCTACAATGAGCAGTTCTTC.

This chain connects TRBV6-2 or TRBV6-3 to TRBJ2-1; the D gene is possibly TRBD2 (6 bases). The CDR3 covers 15 residues. V shed 2 bases and J shed 9 bases, with 17 bases lying between them. Germline CDR1 reads MNHEY; CDR2 reads SVGEGT. DNA of the CDR3: TGTGCCAGCAGTTACCGGGACTTATCGACCGGTGAGCAGTTCTTC. Protein sequence: CASSYRDLSTGEQFF.